This entry lists 20 T cell receptor beta chains sequenced from one sample in a study of cytomegalovirus exposure and HLA in healthy donors. The PCR ran on 60 Vbeta and 13 Jbeta primers. This table comes from immunoSEQ multiplex PCR, and its TCRdb copy is limited to in-frame clones, with some not included. The sample records 180,000 or so clones, roughly 79% being singletons. The source material was PBMCs. Receptor source: a man between 35 and 55 years old in good health and CMV-seropositive.

This chain connects TRBV7-9 to TRBJ1-1; D remains ambiguous. The CDR3 totals 12 residues. V was trimmed by 6 bases and J by 5 bases, leaving 10 bases between them. In germline, CDR1 is SEHNR, CDR2 FQNEAQ (reference sequence). The CDR3 loop is CASSSDLTEAFF. CDR3 nucleotide sequence: TGTGCCAGCAGTTCGGACTTAACTGAAGCTTTCTTT.

To note about this clone: Its ends do not fully match the called genes, so a read error is possible. The chain uses TRBV5-1 and TRBJ2-2; the D gene is possibly TRBD1 (6 bases). Germline CDR1 and CDR2: SGHRS and YFSETQ. This CDR3 comprises 15 residues. DNA of the CDR3: TGCGCCAGCACCTTGGGGACAACGAACACCGGGGAGCTGTTTTTT. Its protein product is CASTLGTTNTGELFF.

The gene calls are TRBV5-6 and TRBJ1-2; 8 nucleotides match TRBD1. Germline CDR1 SGHDT, CDR2 YYEEEE. This CDR3 is built from 14 residues. After removal of 0 bases from V and 7 bases from J, the junction contained 5 bases not matched to a gene. CDR3 DNA sequence: TGTGCCAGCAGCTTGGCTGGACAGGGTGCTGGCTACACCTTC. Its protein product is CASSLAGQGAGYTF.

The V call is TRBV6-5, the J call TRBJ2-7; D possibly corresponds to TRBD2 (5 bases). Germline V gene data show CDR1 as MNHEY and CDR2 as SVGAGI. There are 14 residues in the CDR3. The ends were cut back, 2 bases at V and 1 base at J, with 9 bases in the middle. DNA for the CDR3: TGTGCCAGCAGTTACGGAGGCGGTTCCTACGAGCAGTACTTC. Its translation: CASSYGGGSYEQYF.

The chain has TRBV9 and TRBJ2-2, with 10 bases that match TRBD2. The junction had 5 bases not matched to a gene; V was cut back by 3 bases and J by 0 bases. CDR1 is SGDLS, CDR2 YYNGEE, per germline. This CDR3 spans 17 amino acids. The CDR3 nucleotides read TGTGCCAGCAGCGGTCCAGCGGGAGGGCCGAACACCGGGGAGCTGTTTTTT. It yields the protein CASSGPAGGPNTGELFF. Full variable domain (outside the CDR3, taken from reference TRBV9 and TRBJ2-2): DSGVTQTPKHLITATGQRVTLRCSPRSGDLSVYWYQQSLDQGLQFLIQYYNGEERAKGNILERFSAQQFPDLHSELNLSSLELGDSALYFCASSGPAGGPNTGELFFGEGSRLTVL.

The count of this clone is one. The conserved final phenylalanine or tryptophan is absent from the CDR3, which likely points to a read error. The chain combines TRBV5-6 with TRBJ1-2; D possibly corresponds to TRBD1 (5 bases). The germline gives CDR1 SGHDT, CDR2 YYEEEE. V was trimmed by 2 bases and J by 3 bases, leaving 14 bases between them. The CDR3 has 15 amino acids. CDR3 sequence: CASSFLQGGHYGYTL. In nucleotides, the CDR3 is TGTGCCAGCAGCTTTCTCCAGGGAGGGCACTATGGCTACACCCTC.

The chain is built from TRBV2 and TRBJ1-2; TRBD1 is a possible D gene (6 bases). The V end lost 4 bases, the J end lost 4 bases, and 13 bases lay between the germline ends. The V gene's germline CDR1 is SNHLY and CDR2 FYNNEI. This CDR3 spans 14 amino acids. CDR3 coding DNA: TGTGCCAGCAGTGGGCCAGGGGCAGCCTATGGCTACACCTTC. It translates to CASSGPGAAYGYTF.

The chain carries TRBV6-5 and TRBJ1-5; TRBD1 might be the D (6 bases). CDR1 and CDR2 (germline): MNHEY, SVGAGI. The V gene lost 6 bases and the J gene lost 2 bases, with 14 bases spanning the gap. The CDR3 spans 15 residues. The CDR3 protein is CASRPQGYGNQPQHF. The CDR3 coding sequence is TGTGCCAGCAGACCACAGGGTTACGGCAATCAGCCCCAGCATTTT.

The chain joins TRBV12-5 to TRBJ1-1; D is unresolved. The ends were cut back, 5 bases at V and 0 bases at J, with 16 bases in the middle. The germline CDR1 and CDR2 sequences are LGHNT and FRNRAP. The CDR3 has 16 amino acids. The CDR3: CASGPPLRAMNTEAFF. Here the CDR3 DNA reads TGTGCTAGTGGTCCGCCTCTGAGGGCGATGAACACTGAAGCTTTCTTT.

This clone was seen a single time. V and J are TRBV11-3 and TRBJ2-7; tentatively, D is TRBD1 (6 bases). The CDR3 is made up of 15 amino acids. Trimming stripped 1 base from V and 0 bases from J, with 10 bases between. Germline V CDR1 and CDR2: SGHNT, YENEEA. Here the CDR3 DNA reads TGTGCCAGCAGCTTAGGTCAGGGGATCTCCTACGAGCAGTACTTC. This codes for CASSLGQGISYEQYF.

The rearrangement uses TRBV15 and TRBJ2-3, with TRBD1 matching over 7 bases. This CDR3 comprises 17 residues. Germline loops: CDR1 LNHNV, CDR2 YYDKDF (reference sequence). J was trimmed by 0 bases and V by 0 bases; bases with no gene match: 6. The CDR3: CATSRDHRGRSTDTQYF. The CDR3 bases are TGTGCCACCAGCAGAGATCACAGGGGAAGAAGCACAGATACGCAGTATTTT.

V and J are TRBV28 and TRBJ1-1; D is unresolved. Germline lookup yields CDR1 MDHEN and CDR2 SYDVKM. The ends were cut back, 8 bases at V and 0 bases at J, with 7 bases in the middle. The CDR3 runs to 12 residues. This chain's CDR3 is CASQFLNTEAFF. The CDR3 DNA is TGTGCCAGCCAATTTTTGAACACTGAAGCTTTCTTT. Supplemented by reference TRBV28 and TRBJ1-1, the full variable domain reads DVKVTQSSRYLVKRTGEKVFLECVQDMDHENMFWYRQDPGLGLRLIYFSYDVKMKEKGDIPEGYSVSREKKERFSLILESASTNQTSMYLCASQFLNTEAFFGQGTRLTVV.

V and J are TRBV6-1 and TRBJ2-1; tentative D call: TRBD1 (5 bases). CDR1 and CDR2 from the germline V gene are MNHNS and SASEGT. V was clipped by 6 bases and J by 9 bases, with 18 bases between them. The CDR3 runs to 14 residues. This CDR3 reads CASSPDRGSGEQFF. The CDR3 nucleotides are TGTGCCAGCAGCCCGGATAGGGGTAGTGGTGAGCAGTTCTTC.

The table lists this clone with a few counts. The chain uses TRBV19 and TRBJ1-1; 8 positions agree with TRBD1. Germline V CDR1 and CDR2: LNHDA, SQIVND (reference sequence). The CDR3 loop spans 14 amino acids. V lost 5 bases, J lost 0 bases, and 2 bases stayed unmatched. The DNA of the CDR3 is TGTGCCAGTAGTCGACAGGGGATGAACACTGAAGCTTTCTTT. It translates to CASSRQGMNTEAFF.

The chain couples TRBV2 to TRBJ1-5, with 9 positions matching TRBD1. The V segment lost 6 bases and the J segment 5 bases; nucleotides outside the gene matches: 5. This CDR3 is 14 amino acids long. Germline V gives CDR1 SNHLY, CDR2 FYNNEI. CDR3 region: CASSYGTGYQPQHF. CDR3 in DNA: TGTGCCAGCAGCTACGGGACAGGGTATCAGCCCCAGCATTTT.

The chain uses TRBV10-1 and TRBJ2-1, with 9 bases identical to TRBD2. J lost 5 bases, V lost 8 bases, and 4 bases had no gene match. Germline loops: CDR1 WNHNN, CDR2 SYGVQD (reference sequence). There are 13 residues in the CDR3. In nucleotides, the CDR3 is TGCGCCAGCTCTAGCGGGACGGACAATGAGCAGTTCTTC. The encoded protein is CASSSGTDNEQFF.

The chain recombines TRBV7-9 with TRBJ2-2; 12 bases line up with TRBD2. Germline V gene data show CDR1 as SEHNR and CDR2 as FQNEAQ (reference sequence). The CDR3 spans 16 residues. The J segment lost 4 bases and the V segment lost 1 base, leaving 1 base of the junction unmatched. The CDR3 region is CASSLGTSGITGELFF. CDR3 coding DNA: TGTGCCAGCAGCTTAGGGACTAGCGGGATCACCGGGGAGCTGTTTTTT.

The CDR3 region is CASSGGLAGADTQYF. The CDR3 DNA sequence: TGTGCCAGTAGTGGTGGACTAGCAGGGGCAGATACGCAGTATTTT. The genes are TRBV19 and TRBJ2-3; 8 bases are shared with TRBD2. The CDR3 runs to 15 residues. Germline V gives CDR1 LNHDA, CDR2 SQIVND (reference sequence). Germline trimming cut 5 bases from V and 4 bases from J; bases unmatched to any gene: 8. The complete variable domain, with remaining parts taken from reference TRBV19 and TRBJ2-3, reads DGGITQSPKYLFRKEGQNVTLSCEQNLNHDAMYWYRQDPGQGLRLIYYSQIVNDFQKGDIAEGYSVSREKKESFPLTVTSAQKNPTAFYLCASSGGLAGADTQYFGPGTRLTVL.

V gene TRBV6-5 combines with J gene TRBJ2-7; D is possibly TRBD1 (6 bases). Per the germline V gene, CDR1 is MNHEY and CDR2 is SVGAGI. Trimming cost V 0 bases and J 1 base, with 7 bases left between them. CDR3 size: 14 residues. CDR3 nucleotide sequence: TGTGCCAGCAGTTACTCCGACAGGTCCTACGAGCAGTACTTC. Residues: CASSYSDRSYEQYF.

The V and J genes are TRBV12-2 and TRBJ1-4. TRBV12-2 is designated a pseudogene. The CDR3 has 13 residues. CDR3 sequence (DNA): TGTGCAAGTCGCTTAGCTCTCGGGGAAAAACTGTTTTTT. This sequence encodes CASRLALGEKLFF.